The 11 T cell receptor beta chains below come from one sample, sequenced in a study of identical twins. Each CDR3 protein is one row after TCRdb ran MiXCR on the 5' RACE reads. The table has around 480,000 distinct CDR3 sequences, roughly an eighth seen once. This sample was shared with a second study, whose subject was yellow fever vaccine responses in identical twins.

What was sequenced was CD4+ T cells sorted from blood. All receptors come from a woman aged 18-29 years in good health.

This clonotype appeared once. The chain combines TRBV4-3 with TRBJ2-7; no reliable D call. Germline V gene data show CDR1 as LGHNA and CDR2 as YSLEER. With 1 base removed from V and 3 bases from J, the gap between germline ends came to 13 bases. This CDR3 is built from 15 residues. The CDR3 DNA reads as TGCGCCAGCAGCCAAGGCATAGGGTACGGCTACGAGCAGTACTTC. It codes for CASSQGIGYGYEQYF.

V and J are TRBV18 and TRBJ2-3; 7 bases map to TRBD2. The CDR3 has 17 amino acids. The ends lost 0 bases at V and 5 bases at J; junction bases unmatched: 11. CDR1 and CDR2 from the germline V gene are KGHSH and LQKENI. In DNA form, the CDR3 reads TGTGCCAGCTCACCACCCCTCCTAGCGGAGAAGGAAGATACGCAGTATTTT. It specifies CASSPPLLAEKEDTQYF.

This chain links TRBV2 with TRBJ1-1, with 7 bases matching TRBD1. The germline V gene encodes CDR1 SNHLY and CDR2 FYNNEI. The trim removed 5 bases at V and 1 base at J, leaving 10 bases unmatched. The CDR3 covers 16 residues. CDR3 coding DNA: TGTGCCAGCAGTTTTCCCCGGGACAGTTGGAACACTGAAGCTTTCTTT. Amino acids: CASSFPRDSWNTEAFF.

This chain connects TRBV2 to TRBJ2-2; D is undetermined. Germline V gene data show CDR1 as SNHLY and CDR2 as FYNNEI. V lost 3 bases to trimming and J lost 7 bases, with 15 bases between them. The CDR3 covers 15 residues. CDR3 in DNA: TGTGCCAGCAGTGATATTTTTGGGATGGGCGGGGAGCTGTTTTTT. Protein product: CASSDIFGMGGELFF.

The chain has TRBV9 and TRBJ2-2; no clear D gene. CDR3 length: 12 amino acids. V shed 3 bases and J shed 4 bases, with 4 bases lying between them. Germline CDR1 is SGDLS and CDR2 is YYNGEE. The chain's CDR3 is CASSASTGELFF. For the CDR3, the DNA is TGTGCCAGCAGCGCCAGCACCGGGGAGCTGTTTTTT.

The chain recombines TRBV23-1 with TRBJ2-7, with 8 bases lining up with TRBD2. TRBV23-1 belongs to the ORF category, with a function that is uncertain. V shed 1 base, J shed 2 bases, and the junction held 19 bases outside the gene matches. This CDR3 spans 20 amino acids. CDR3 loop: CASSQWQTFTSGTGAYEQYF. CDR3 coding DNA: TGCGCCAGCAGTCAATGGCAGACATTTACTAGCGGAACGGGGGCCTACGAGCAGTACTTC.

This clonotype was detected many times. This rearrangement joins TRBV10-3 to TRBJ2-1; 7 bases line up with TRBD1. The CDR3 runs 14 residues. The germline V gene has CDR1 ENHRY and CDR2 SYGVKD. Unmatched junction bases numbered 6, after V lost 10 bases and J lost 0 bases. Written as DNA, the CDR3 is TGTGCCACCAAGGGGGCAAGCTCCTACAATGAGCAGTTCTTC. Residues: CATKGASSYNEQFF.

This clonotype showed up many times. Relative to the germline gene, one junction end is altered; a read error may explain this. V gene TRBV6-6 combines with J gene TRBJ2-3; D might be TRBD1 or TRBD2, each matching 5 bases. Germline CDR1 is MNHNY and CDR2 is SVGAGI (reference sequence). The CDR3 extends over 13 amino acids. Here the CDR3 DNA reads TGTGCCACCAGTTACGGGGAAGACAGTCTCAAGTATTTT. This translates into CATSYGEDSLKYF.

The genes are TRBV20-1 and TRBJ2-7; TRBD1 might be the D (6 bases). Germline loops: CDR1 DFQATT, CDR2 SNEGSKA (reference sequence). V gave up 5 bases and J gave up 5 bases, with 19 bases separating them. The CDR3 runs to 14 residues. The CDR3 protein is CSAQDHRARNEQYF. In DNA form, the CDR3 reads TGCAGTGCTCAGGACCACAGGGCCCGGAACGAGCAGTACTTC.

This clonotype was recorded many times. The chain is built from TRBV12-3 or TRBV12-4 and TRBJ1-5; D remains unclear. V dropped 2 bases and J dropped 6 bases, with 11 bases sitting between them. This CDR3 has 14 amino acids. The CDR3 bases are TGTGCCAGCAGTTTATCAGGTTCGGCTCAGCCCCAGCATTTT. It encodes CASSLSGSAQPQHF.

CDR3 region: CASSLTGGYVAKNIQYF. CDR3 sequence (DNA): TGTGCCAGCAGTTTGACAGGGGGCTATGTTGCCAAAAACATTCAGTACTTC. The V call is TRBV28, the J call TRBJ2-4; TRBD1 matches 10 bases. In germline, CDR1 is MDHEN, CDR2 SYDVKM. The CDR3 is 17 residues long. The J segment lost 1 base and the V segment lost 3 bases, leaving 6 bases of the junction unmatched.